These 23 T cell receptor beta chains share one sample of origin, sequenced in a study of T-cell reconstitution after alpha-beta-depleted transplantation in children. TCRbeta library preparation incorporated unique molecular identifiers. TCRdb re-called the PCR reads with MiXCR, one entry per CDR3 protein. Of more than 200,000 distinct CDR3 sequences listed, 25% are singletons. The specimen comprised PBMCs, sampled before TCRalphabeta/CD19-depleted stem cell transplant. The source is a girl aged 2-10 years with Fanconi anemia, due to receive a stem cell transplant.

The chain uses TRBV10-3 and TRBJ1-1, with a possible D match to TRBD1 (5 bases). Germline lookup yields CDR1 ENHRY and CDR2 SYGVKD. This CDR3 region has 16 residues. The ends were cut back, 4 bases at V and 4 bases at J, with 19 bases in the middle. CDR3 bases: TGTGCCATCAGTGGGTTTTCAGAGACAGAGGGCACTGAAGCTTTCTTT. Translating it yields CAISGFSETEGTEAFF.

This clonotype came up many times. This rearrangement joins TRBV29-1 to TRBJ1-1; D not resolved. The germline V gene encodes CDR1 SQVTM and CDR2 ANQGSEA. The CDR3 contains 12 residues. The V end was cut by 4 bases, the J end by 1 base, with 7 bases between. CDR3 DNA: TGCAGCGTTGTTCGACCGAACACTGAAGCTTTCTTT. This gives the protein CSVVRPNTEAFF.

The chain employs TRBV29-1 and TRBJ1-1; D gene ambiguous. The CDR3 length is 11 residues. V was cut by 6 bases and J by 1 base, with 6 bases left in between. From germline, CDR1 is SQVTM and CDR2 ANQGSEA. The CDR3 here is CSVTANTEAFF. CDR3 sequence (DNA): TGCAGCGTCACTGCGAACACTGAAGCTTTCTTT.

Concerning this clonotype: A single base separates this from a much larger clone, so it may be a read error. The chain combines TRBV2 with TRBJ2-3; TRBD2 might be the D (6 bases). The CDR3 runs to 18 residues. V dropped 8 bases and J dropped 2 bases, with 26 bases sitting between them. Germline V gene lookup returns CDR1 SNHLY and CDR2 FYNNEI. CDR3 loop: CASCFPAGRPRATDTQYF. The CDR3, as DNA: TGTGCCAGCTGTTTCCCGGCGGGAAGACCAAGGGCCACAGATACGCAGTATTTT.

The gene calls are TRBV29-1 and TRBJ2-7, with 7 bases aligning to TRBD2. J gave up 5 bases and V 3 bases, and 13 bases lay outside the gene matches. This CDR3 spans 15 amino acids. Germline V gives CDR1 SQVTM, CDR2 ANQGSEA. The CDR3 protein is CSVDIGSGGWDEQYF. The CDR3 bases are TGCAGCGTTGATATTGGTTCGGGGGGTTGGGACGAGCAGTACTTC.

This clonotype has at least ten counts. The gene calls are TRBV6-4 and TRBJ2-1; D is ambiguous. Trimming took off 2 bases at V and 7 bases at J, with 15 bases between the two ends. The CDR3 sequence is 15 residues long. Germline-derived CDR1 and CDR2 are MRHNA and SNTAGT. The DNA for the CDR3 is TGTGCCAGCAGTGACGGCCCTATACCCGCTAATGAGCAGTTCTTC. As protein: CASSDGPIPANEQFF.

This clonotype was seen only once. V and J are TRBV15 and TRBJ1-1; D perhaps matches TRBD1 (5 bases). The CDR3 is 14 residues long. In germline, CDR1 is LNHNV, CDR2 YYDKDF (reference sequence). Trimming took off 1 base at V and 3 bases at J, with 9 bases between the two ends. The CDR3 DNA sequence: TGTGCCACCAGCAGAGGGGGGAGAGACACTGAAGCTTTCTTT. Protein product: CATSRGGRDTEAFF.

This clonotype was observed a handful of times. The chain combines TRBV29-1 with TRBJ2-3; D possibly corresponds to TRBD1 (6 bases). CDR1 is SQVTM, CDR2 ANQGSEA, per germline. CDR3 size: 15 residues. V gave up 2 bases and J gave up 3 bases, with 15 bases separating them. The CDR3 sequence: CSVEPRGWGTDTQYF. CDR3 bases: TGCAGCGTTGAACCCAGGGGTTGGGGGACAGATACGCAGTATTTT.

The chain couples TRBV2 to TRBJ1-5; D perhaps matches TRBD1 (5 bases). Between the trimmed V and J ends, which lost 4 bases and 0 bases, there was a span of 10 bases. The CDR3 spans 15 residues. Germline V CDR1 and CDR2: SNHLY, FYNNEI. The CDR3 bases are TGTGCCAGCAGTGGTGGGGACTATAGCAATCAGCCCCAGCATTTT. Translated: CASSGGDYSNQPQHF. Supplemented by reference TRBV2 and TRBJ1-5, the full variable domain reads EPEVTQTPSHQVTQMGQEVILRCVPISNHLYFYWYRQILGQKVEFLVSFYNNEISEKSEIFDDQFSVERPDGSNFTLKIRSTKLEDSAMYFCASSGGDYSNQPQHFGDGTRLSIL.

This clonotype appeared many times. The chain couples TRBV12-3 or TRBV12-4 to TRBJ2-1; D is perhaps TRBD1 or TRBD2 (5 bases each). V lost 1 base and J 15 bases, leaving 10 bases between the germline ends. This CDR3 is 11 amino acids long. CDR3 protein: CASSLGDRRFF. The CDR3 coding sequence is TGTGCCAGCAGTTTAGGGGACCGCAGGTTCTTC.

The chain combines TRBV2 with TRBJ2-3, with no clear D. From germline, CDR1 is SNHLY and CDR2 FYNNEI. The CDR3 totals 15 residues. The V and J ends lost 9 bases and 0 bases respectively, with 16 bases between them. The CDR3: CARSRRSPSTDTQYF. The DNA of the CDR3 is TGTGCCAGAAGTCGACGGAGTCCTAGCACAGATACGCAGTATTTT.

This clonotype has more than one count but fewer than ten. The rearrangement uses TRBV7-2 and TRBJ2-5; perhaps TRBD1 as D (5 bases). Germline CDR1 SGHTA, CDR2 FQGNSA. This CDR3 region has 13 residues. The V and J ends lost 6 bases and 5 bases respectively, with 13 bases between them. The CDR3 protein is CASSYTGSETQYF. The CDR3 DNA is TGTGCCAGCAGTTACACAGGTTCGGAGACCCAGTACTTC.

This clonotype was seen a single time. The chain recombines TRBV24-1 with TRBJ2-3; no clear D gene. This CDR3 contains 11 residues. The V gene lost 7 bases and the J gene lost 4 bases, with 5 bases spanning the gap. CDR1 and CDR2 (germline): KGHDR, SFDVKD. In nucleotides, the CDR3 is TGTGCCACCAGCAGATCAGATACGCAGTATTTT. It yields the protein CATSRSDTQYF.

This clonotype was counted only a few times. The chain is built from TRBV20-1 and TRBJ2-5; 8 bases align to TRBD1. This CDR3 is 15 amino acids long. The germline gives CDR1 DFQATT, CDR2 SNEGSKA (reference sequence). In DNA, the CDR3 is TGCAGCATCTACACAGGGACAGGTGGAAGGGAGACCCAGTACTTC. It translates to CSIYTGTGGRETQYF.

This chain links TRBV11-2 with TRBJ2-7; 7 nucleotides align to TRBD2. Germline CDR1 SGHAT, CDR2 FQNNGV. This CDR3 is 17 amino acids long. V lost 2 bases and J lost 4; bases outside the gene matches: 14. This CDR3 reads CASSLSSNGRNFYEQYF. The CDR3 region has the DNA TGTGCCAGCAGCTTATCTTCAAACGGGAGGAACTTTTACGAGCAGTACTTC.

As concerns this clonotype: The CDR3 ends on some other residue instead of the conserved phenylalanine or tryptophan, so this is likely a read error. V and J are TRBV5-1 and TRBJ1-1; unclear D gene. Per the germline V gene, CDR1 is SGHRS and CDR2 is YFSETQ. V gave up 2 bases and J gave up 1 base, with 6 bases separating them. The CDR3 spans 13 residues. The CDR3 loop reads CASSFNPNTEAFC. CDR3 bases: TGCGCCAGCAGCTTTAACCCGAACACTGAAGCTTTCTGT.

Ten or more counts support this clonotype. The J gene is TRBJ2-1, the V gene TRBV7-2, with 10 bases identical to TRBD2. V lost 2 bases to trimming and J lost 8 bases; unmatched junction nucleotides: 3. CDR3 size: 14 residues. Germline loops: CDR1 SGHTA, CDR2 FQGNSA. Here the CDR3 reads CASSLLAGAHEQFF. CDR3 in DNA: TGTGCCAGCAGCTTACTAGCGGGAGCTCATGAGCAGTTCTTC.

This clonotype came up many times. V usage is TRBV6-5 and J usage is TRBJ1-5, with 7 bases lining up with TRBD1. This CDR3 is built from 14 residues. Germline assignment: CDR1 MNHEY and CDR2 SVGAGI. The ends lost 6 bases at V and 2 bases at J; junction bases unmatched: 4. The CDR3 coding sequence is TGTGCCAGCAGGTACAGGGGCGGCAATCAGCCCCAGCATTTT. Residues: CASRYRGGNQPQHF.

This clonotype appeared a few times. The chain employs TRBV29-1 and TRBJ2-2; 9 bases align to TRBD2. Germline V CDR1 and CDR2: SQVTM, ANQGSEA. CDR3 length: 13 residues. V lost 6 bases, J lost 6 bases, and 5 bases stayed unmatched. Here the CDR3 reads CSVGLASPGELFF. CDR3 DNA: TGCAGCGTCGGACTAGCGAGTCCCGGGGAGCTGTTTTTT.

This clonotype was counted only a few times. The chain employs TRBV11-2 and TRBJ2-7; weak D call: TRBD2 (5 bases). The germline gives CDR1 SGHAT, CDR2 FQNNGV. The CDR3 length is 13 residues. Trimming pared 2 bases from V and 6 bases from J, leaving 11 bases between. The CDR3 here is CASSLSRGGEQYF. CDR3 in DNA: TGTGCCAGCAGCTTATCTCGGGGTGGCGAGCAGTACTTC.

The genes are TRBV6-1 and TRBJ2-2; TRBD1 agrees at 7 bases. With V trimmed by 5 bases and J by 3 bases, 6 bases remained unmatched. This CDR3 spans 15 amino acids. From germline, CDR1 is MNHNS and CDR2 SASEGT. In nucleotides, the CDR3 is TGTGCCAGCAGTCCTACAGGGGCCCACACCGGGGAGCTGTTTTTT. Encoded protein: CASSPTGAHTGELFF.

This clonotype appeared many times. The V call is TRBV28, the J call TRBJ2-7, with unresolved D. Germline V gene sequence: CDR1 MDHEN, CDR2 SYDVKM. The CDR3 consists of 14 residues. V gave up 5 bases and J gave up 5 bases, with 16 bases separating them. For the CDR3, the DNA is TGTGCCAGCAGTCCCTGGCTTAGGAAAAACGAGCAGTACTTC. Protein: CASSPWLRKNEQYF.

This clonotype has ten or more counts. The gene calls are TRBV12-3 or TRBV12-4 and TRBJ2-3; D ambiguous. V was clipped by 1 base and J by 0 bases, with 8 bases between them. This CDR3 is built from 15 residues. CDR3 nucleotides: TGTGCCAGCAGTTTAGGAACGCATAGCACAGATACGCAGTATTTT. Amino acids: CASSLGTHSTDTQYF.